These 31 T cell receptor beta chains share one sample of origin, sequenced in a study of glioma-infiltrating T cells (dated by TCRdb to the mid-2010s). Sequencing was carried out with an Illumina MiSeq. The iRepertoire nested amplicon-rescue multiplex PCR (arm-PCR) platform was used to amplify TCR alpha and beta CDR3 regions from RNA. Clones were called with MiXCR by TCRdb after fastp trimmed the public reads at Q25, and only in-frame beta chains were retained. Rows are unified per CDR3 protein, each entry keeping the most common DNA and genes. The sample table lists approximately 120,000 distinct CDR3 sequences, about 23% of them with a count of one. In total, the top ten clones hold 12% to 15% of the sample. Specimen: glioma tissue, nonneoplastic brain tissue, or PBMCs (not recorded which). All receptors derive from a human donor with low-grade glioma or glioblastoma, undergoing nonglioma brain surgery, or in good health (not recorded which).

This clonotype was recorded a few times. The J gene is TRBJ2-7, the V gene TRBV30; D tentatively reads TRBD1 or TRBD2 (5 bases each). This CDR3 is built from 13 residues. Germline values: CDR1 GTSNPN, CDR2 SVGIG (reference sequence). Trimming stripped 2 bases from V and 2 bases from J, with 10 bases between. The DNA of the CDR3 is TGTGCCTGGAGTAATGGGGGTCCCTACGAGCAGTACTTC. Its protein is CAWSNGGPYEQYF.

V usage is TRBV4-1 and J usage is TRBJ2-5, with a possible D match to TRBD1 (5 bases). This CDR3 spans 15 amino acids. V lost 8 bases and J 1 base, leaving 17 bases between the germline ends. CDR1 is MGHRA and CDR2 is YSYEKL in the germline V gene. In DNA, the CDR3 is TGCGCCAGCCGCCGGCAAGAGCAGGGCCAAGAGACCCAGTACTTC. It encodes CASRRQEQGQETQYF.

This clonotype was counted ten times or more. The rearrangement links TRBV6-1 to TRBJ2-1; TRBD2 agrees at 12 bases. Germline trimming cut 6 bases from V and 7 bases from J; bases unmatched to any gene: 7. This CDR3 has 15 amino acids. In germline, CDR1 is MNHNS, CDR2 SASEGT. The CDR3 region has the DNA TGTGCCAGCAGCCCCCTAGCGGGAGGGAGTAATGAGCAGTTCTTC. Translating it yields CASSPLAGGSNEQFF.

The rearrangement links TRBV3-1 to TRBJ2-7; 8 bases agree with TRBD2. Germline CDR1 and CDR2: LGHDT and YNNKEL (reference sequence). Unmatched junction bases numbered 17, after V lost 0 bases and J lost 7 bases. The CDR3 contains 18 residues. The CDR3 region has the DNA TGTGCCAGCAGCCAAGATCCCGTAATGGTAGCGGGAACGGGAGAGCAGTACTTC. Translation: CASSQDPVMVAGTGEQYF.

This clonotype was picked up many times. The rearrangement links TRBV4-1 to TRBJ1-4; D ambiguous. Germline CDR1 MGHRA, CDR2 YSYEKL. V was pared by 1 base and J by 8 bases, with 2 bases between. The CDR3 is made up of 11 amino acids. CDR3 protein: CASSQGEKLFF. DNA for the CDR3: TGCGCCAGCAGCCAAGGGGAAAAACTGTTTTTT.

This clonotype was counted between two and nine times. Written as DNA, the CDR3 is TGCGCCAGCAGCCAAGATAGGGTATCTAGCGGCACGGGGTTTAATGAGCAGTTCTTC. Encoded protein: CASSQDRVSSGTGFNEQFF. This chain links TRBV4-1 with TRBJ2-1, with 7 bases lining up with TRBD2. Germline-derived CDR1 and CDR2 are MGHRA and YSYEKL. V was clipped by 0 bases and J by 7 bases; unmatched bases: 18. The CDR3 extends over 19 amino acids.

This clonotype was recorded many times. V is TRBV29-1 and J is TRBJ1-3; tentatively, D is TRBD1 (5 bases). CDR1 is SQVTM, CDR2 ANQGSEA, per germline. CDR3 size: 15 residues. Trimming pared 0 bases from V and 0 bases from J, leaving 9 bases between. The CDR3 DNA sequence: TGCAGCGTTGAAGAAGGACAAAACTCTGGAAACACCATATATTTT. Protein sequence: CSVEEGQNSGNTIYF.

This clonotype was picked up many times. The rearrangement links TRBV7-3 to TRBJ2-3; no clear D. Germline assignment: CDR1 SGHTA and CDR2 FQGTGA. V shed 5 bases and J shed 4 bases, with 13 bases lying between them. This CDR3 has 14 residues. For the CDR3, the DNA is TGTGCCAGCAGCAGAGGTTGGGAAGCAGATACGCAGTATTTT. Translation: CASSRGWEADTQYF.

This clonotype appeared many times. A much larger clone sits a single nucleotide away, making a read error possible. V and J are TRBV6-2 or TRBV6-3 and TRBJ2-5; D gene unclear. This CDR3 spans 12 amino acids. CDR1 and CDR2 from the germline V gene are MNHEY and SVGEGT. CDR3 in DNA: TGTACCAGCAGTTACCCACAAGAGACCCAGTACTTC. It translates to CTSSYPQETQYF.

This clonotype has at least ten counts. The gene calls are TRBV6-2 or TRBV6-3 and TRBJ1-6, with D unclear. V was trimmed by 3 bases and J by 4 bases, leaving 10 bases between them. Germline values: CDR1 MNHEY, CDR2 SVGEGT. The CDR3 spans 15 residues. This CDR3 is CASSYRAAYNSPLHF. CDR3 DNA sequence: TGTGCCAGCAGTTATCGGGCGGCTTATAATTCACCCCTCCACTTT.

The CDR3 here is CASSNPSSGYEQYF. DNA for the CDR3: TGTGCCAGCAGTAACCCTTCTAGCGGCTACGAGCAGTACTTC. The genes are TRBV27 and TRBJ2-7; 7 bases align to TRBD2. The CDR3 spans 14 residues. The V gene's germline CDR1 is MNHEY and CDR2 SMNVEV (reference sequence). The ends lost 5 bases at V and 3 bases at J; junction bases unmatched: 7.

This clonotype was counted ten times or more. The chain employs TRBV19 and TRBJ2-1, with a tentative D call TRBD1 (6 bases). Germline CDR1 and CDR2: LNHDA and SQIVND (reference sequence). CDR3 length: 13 amino acids. The ends were cut back, 5 bases at V and 8 bases at J, with 13 bases in the middle. CDR3 residues: CASSVRGWDEQFF. CDR3 nucleotide sequence: TGTGCCAGTAGTGTCAGGGGTTGGGATGAGCAGTTCTTC.

The chain couples TRBV30 to TRBJ1-3; the D is unclear. The CDR3 is 13 amino acids. V was trimmed by 3 bases and J by 0 bases, leaving 6 bases between them. CDR1 and CDR2 (germline): GTSNPN, SVGIG (reference sequence). CDR3 region: CAWRGSSGNTIYF. The CDR3 bases are TGTGCCTGGAGAGGGAGCTCTGGAAACACCATATATTTT.

In this sample, this clonotype turned up once. A read error may be the cause here, since a much bigger clone is one base away. The V gene is TRBV7-2, the J gene TRBJ2-2, with D uncertain. The CDR3 has 15 residues. Trimming removed 2 bases from V and 4 bases from J, with 11 bases in between. Germline values: CDR1 SGHTA, CDR2 FQGNSA. CDR3 protein: CASSLRATSTGELFF. CDR3 coding DNA: TGTGCCAGCAGCTTACGAGCCACGAGCACCGGGGAGCTGTTTTTT.

This clonotype has a count of ten or more. The rearrangement links TRBV28 to TRBJ2-7; 7 bases align to TRBD1. Trimming removed 6 bases from V and 3 bases from J; junction bases left unmatched: 14. The CDR3 covers 16 residues. Germline-derived CDR1 and CDR2 are MDHEN and SYDVKM. The CDR3 DNA sequence: TGTGCCAGCAGCAGCATTCAGACAGGGTCTGACTACGAGCAGTACTTC. It codes for CASSSIQTGSDYEQYF.

The rearrangement joins TRBV6-4 to TRBJ2-1; possibly TRBD2 for D (7 bases). CDR3 length: 15 amino acids. V was shortened by 3 bases and J by 5 bases, with 14 bases between the two germline ends. From germline, CDR1 is MRHNA and CDR2 SNTAGT. CDR3 amino acids: CASSDFAGADNEQFF. CDR3 coding DNA: TGTGCCAGCAGTGATTTTGCGGGGGCGGACAATGAGCAGTTCTTC.

This clonotype was observed many times. The chain joins TRBV2 to TRBJ2-1, with no clear D. CDR1 is SNHLY and CDR2 is FYNNEI in the germline V gene. V was clipped by 1 base and J by 5 bases, with 9 bases between them. There are 14 residues in the CDR3. The CDR3 DNA reads TGTGCCAGCAGTGAAGTCTCCTCTGACAATGAGCAGTTCTTC. Translation gives CASSEVSSDNEQFF.

This clonotype has ten or more counts. V and J are TRBV28 and TRBJ2-3, with 8 bases matching TRBD2. After removal of 1 base from V and 0 bases from J, the junction contained 6 bases not matched to a gene. This CDR3 region has 17 residues. CDR1 and CDR2 (germline): MDHEN, SYDVKM. CDR3 nucleotides: TGTGCCAGCAGTTTATATGTTGCGGGAGGAAGCACAGATACGCAGTATTTT. Its translation is CASSLYVAGGSTDTQYF.

This clonotype was recorded many times. The chain employs TRBV20-1 and TRBJ2-7; D remains unclear. CDR1 is DFQATT, CDR2 SNEGSKA, per germline (reference sequence). The CDR3 is 14 residues long. Trimming took off 2 bases at V and 0 bases at J, with 11 bases between the two ends. CDR3 coding DNA: TGCAGTGCTAGAATGCCAGGTTCCTCCTACGAGCAGTACTTC. Residues: CSARMPGSSYEQYF.

Worth noting for this clonotype: Given the absence of the conserved phenylalanine or tryptophan at the CDR3 end, a read error is likely. The CDR3 region is CSATRGQGGMGLAFS. The CDR3 DNA reads TGCAGTGCTACCCGTGGACAGGGAGGTATGGGTCTAGCTTTCTCT. The rearrangement joins TRBV20-1 to TRBJ1-1, with 8 bases that match TRBD1. The trim removed 4 bases at V and 10 bases at J, leaving 17 bases unmatched. The germline V gene encodes CDR1 DFQATT and CDR2 SNEGSKA (reference sequence). This CDR3 spans 15 amino acids.

The genes are TRBV12-3 or TRBV12-4 and TRBJ2-1, with TRBD2 matching over 9 bases. This CDR3 comprises 14 residues. After removal of 6 bases from V and 4 bases from J, the junction contained 4 bases not matched to a gene. The CDR3 DNA is TGTGCCAGCAGCCGACTAGCGGTTTACAATGAGCAGTTCTTC. It codes for CASSRLAVYNEQFF.

This clonotype has at least ten counts. V gene TRBV24-1 combines with J gene TRBJ2-1, with a weak D call TRBD1 (7 bases). Germline CDR1 is KGHDR and CDR2 is SFDVKD. Trimming pared 3 bases from V and 5 bases from J, leaving 10 bases between. CDR3 size: 14 residues. DNA for the CDR3: TGTGCCACCAGTGATCCCAGGGGGGACAATGAGCAGTTCTTC. This translates into CATSDPRGDNEQFF.

In regard to this clonotype: This may arise from a read error, as a much more abundant clone is one base away. Lacking the conserved final phenylalanine or tryptophan, this CDR3 likely reflects a read error. The CDR3 reads CASSSGQGLPGNEQFL. For the CDR3, the DNA is TGTGCCAGCAGCTCGGGACAGGGGCTCCCCGGCAATGAGCAGTTCCTC. The chain has TRBV7-6 and TRBJ2-1; 10 nucleotides align to TRBD1. Trimming took 4 bases from V and 6 from J; bases not matched to a gene: 9. The CDR3 length is 16 residues. Germline-derived CDR1 and CDR2 are SGHVS and FNYEAQ.

Many counts were recorded for this clonotype. This chain links TRBV20-1 with TRBJ1-2; TRBD1 matches 8 bases. Trimming removed 4 bases from V and 6 bases from J; junction bases left unmatched: 10. Germline V CDR1 and CDR2: DFQATT, SNEGSKA (reference sequence). The CDR3 spans 14 residues. CDR3 residues: CSATPGQGGNGYTF. In DNA form, the CDR3 reads TGCAGTGCTACACCCGGACAGGGTGGGAATGGCTACACCTTC.

This clonotype was seen repeatedly, ten times or more. CDR3 bases: TGTGCCAGCTCACCACGGGACAGGGCCTATGGCTACACCTTC. This sequence encodes CASSPRDRAYGYTF. The chain carries TRBV18 and TRBJ1-2, with 9 nucleotides matching TRBD1. The length of the CDR3 is 14 residues. CDR1 is KGHSH and CDR2 is LQKENI in the germline V gene. With 1 base clipped from V and 4 bases from J, the junction kept 1 base outside the gene matches.

This rearrangement joins TRBV28 to TRBJ2-1; no definite D call. Germline CDR1 is MDHEN and CDR2 is SYDVKM. The CDR3 sequence is 15 residues long. Trimming left V 6 bases short and J 9 bases short, with 21 bases between. This CDR3 is CASSHRPDAACEQFF. As DNA, the CDR3 is TGTGCCAGCAGCCACCGACCTGACGCGGCCTGTGAGCAGTTCTTC.

This clonotype was picked up many times. V is TRBV3-1 and J is TRBJ2-1; D gene unclear. Per germline, CDR1 LGHDT and CDR2 YNNKEL (reference sequence). Trimming shortened V by 1 base and J by 7 bases, and 8 bases separated the two germline ends. The CDR3 has 13 residues. The CDR3 DNA is TGTGCCAGCAGCCAAGTAGGGTCGAATGAGCAGTTCTTC. Translating gives CASSQVGSNEQFF.

This clonotype was seen ten or more times. The chain joins TRBV7-9 to TRBJ2-3, with a weak D call TRBD2 (6 bases). CDR3 length equals 16 residues. CDR1 is SEHNR and CDR2 is FQNEAQ in the germline V gene (reference sequence). Trimming shortened V by 2 bases and J by 2 bases, and 14 bases separated the two germline ends. The CDR3 nucleotides are TGTGCCAGCAGCTTATTTCATGGACTACCCACAGATACGCAGTATTTT. This gives the protein CASSLFHGLPTDTQYF.

This clonotype was counted ten times or more. The rearrangement links TRBV7-2 to TRBJ2-5; TRBD2 agrees at 11 bases. Germline trimming cut 5 bases from V and 0 bases from J; bases unmatched to any gene: 14. This CDR3 region has 19 residues. Germline V gene sequence: CDR1 SGHTA, CDR2 FQGNSA. The CDR3 coding sequence is TGTGCCAGCAGCGCTGGTCTAGCGGGAGGCAGGGGGTACCAAGAGACCCAGTACTTC. This translates into CASSAGLAGGRGYQETQYF.

Concerning this clonotype: It may be a read error: a sequence one base away is much more abundant. CDR3 amino acids: CRVAPTSGSFDEQYF. The CDR3 DNA reads TGCAGGGTTGCCCCGACTAGCGGGAGTTTCGACGAGCAGTACTTC. V is TRBV29-1 and J is TRBJ2-7; 12 bases are a match to TRBD2. There are 15 residues in the CDR3. Germline V gene data show CDR1 as SQVTM and CDR2 as ANQGSEA.

J is TRBJ2-2 and V is TRBV24-1; TRBD2 agrees at 8 bases. Germline-derived CDR1 and CDR2 are KGHDR and SFDVKD. With 3 bases clipped from V and 6 bases from J, the junction kept 14 bases outside the gene matches. The CDR3 extends over 18 amino acids. For the CDR3, the DNA is TGTGCCACCAGTGATCTGACTATCGGGAGGGCCAAATCCGGGGAGCTGTTTTTT. Translating it yields CATSDLTIGRAKSGELFF.